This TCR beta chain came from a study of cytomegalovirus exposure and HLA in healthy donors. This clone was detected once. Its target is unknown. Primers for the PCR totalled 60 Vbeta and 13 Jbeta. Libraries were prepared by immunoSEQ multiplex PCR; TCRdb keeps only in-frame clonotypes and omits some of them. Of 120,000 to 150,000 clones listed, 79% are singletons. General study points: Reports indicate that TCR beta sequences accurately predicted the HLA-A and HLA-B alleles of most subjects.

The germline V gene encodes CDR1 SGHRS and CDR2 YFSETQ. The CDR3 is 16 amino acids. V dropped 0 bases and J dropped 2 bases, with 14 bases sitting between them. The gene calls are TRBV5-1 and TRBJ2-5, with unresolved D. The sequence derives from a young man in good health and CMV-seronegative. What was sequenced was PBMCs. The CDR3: CASSLATRSTQETQYF. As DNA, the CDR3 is TGCGCCAGCAGCTTGGCTACCAGGTCCACACAAGAGACCCAGTACTTC.